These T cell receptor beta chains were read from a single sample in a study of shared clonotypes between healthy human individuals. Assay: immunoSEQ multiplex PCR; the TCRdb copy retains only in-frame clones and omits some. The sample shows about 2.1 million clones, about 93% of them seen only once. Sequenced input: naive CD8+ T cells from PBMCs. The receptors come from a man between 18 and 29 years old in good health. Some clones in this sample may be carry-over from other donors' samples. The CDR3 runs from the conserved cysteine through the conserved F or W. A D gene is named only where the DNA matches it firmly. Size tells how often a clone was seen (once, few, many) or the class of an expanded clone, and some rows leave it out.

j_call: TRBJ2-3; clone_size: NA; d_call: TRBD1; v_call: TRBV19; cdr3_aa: CASSMKDRGLDTQYF; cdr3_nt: TGTGCCAGTAGTATGAAGGACAGGGGGCTAGATACGCAGTATTTT
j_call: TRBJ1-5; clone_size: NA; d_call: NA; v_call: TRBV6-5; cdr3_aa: CASTVKTGNQPQHF; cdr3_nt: TGTGCCAGCACCGTTAAAACAGGGAATCAGCCCCAGCATTTT
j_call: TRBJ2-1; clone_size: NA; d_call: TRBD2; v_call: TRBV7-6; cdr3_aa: CASSLIAGGFYNEQFF; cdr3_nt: TGTGCCAGCAGCTTAATAGCGGGAGGCTTTTACAATGAGCAGTTCTTC
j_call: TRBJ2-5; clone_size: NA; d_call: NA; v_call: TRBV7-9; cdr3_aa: CAAAGQFPRETQYF; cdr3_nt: TGTGCCGCGGCGGGACAGTTCCCGAGGGAGACCCAGTACTTC
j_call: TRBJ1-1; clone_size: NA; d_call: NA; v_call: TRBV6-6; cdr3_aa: CASSYSRSTEAFF; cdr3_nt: TGTGCCAGCAGTTACTCCAGGTCCACTGAAGCTTTCTTT
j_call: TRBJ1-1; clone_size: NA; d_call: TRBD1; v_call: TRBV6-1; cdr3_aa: CASSGGWDRGPTEAFF; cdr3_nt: TGTGCCAGCAGTGGAGGATGGGACAGGGGGCCCACTGAAGCTTTCTTT
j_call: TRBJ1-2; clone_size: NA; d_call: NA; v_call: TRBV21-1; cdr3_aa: CASGTWGDILPTDGYTF; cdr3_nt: TGTGCCAGCGGTACCTGGGGGGACATTCTACCGACGGATGGCTACACCTTC
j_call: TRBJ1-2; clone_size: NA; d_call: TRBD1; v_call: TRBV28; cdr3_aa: CASHRAGTVTYGYTF; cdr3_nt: TGTGCCAGCCATAGGGCCGGGACAGTTACCTATGGCTACACCTTC
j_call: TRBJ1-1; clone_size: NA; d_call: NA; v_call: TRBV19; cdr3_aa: CASSIGVAAFF; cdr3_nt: TGTGCCAGTAGTATAGGCGTAGCAGCTTTCTTT
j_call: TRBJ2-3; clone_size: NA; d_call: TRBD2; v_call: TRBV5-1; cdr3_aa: CASSPRASGSTDTQYF; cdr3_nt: TGCGCCAGCAGCCCCCGGGCTAGCGGTAGCACAGATACGCAGTATTTT
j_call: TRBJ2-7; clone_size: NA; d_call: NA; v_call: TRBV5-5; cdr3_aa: CASSLETGRAYEQYF; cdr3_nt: TGTGCCAGCAGCTTGGAGACAGGGAGGGCCTACGAGCAGTACTTC
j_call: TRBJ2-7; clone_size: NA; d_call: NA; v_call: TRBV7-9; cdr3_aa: CASSPGVAPWEQYF; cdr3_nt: TGTGCCAGCAGCCCCGGGGTAGCCCCATGGGAGCAGTACTTC
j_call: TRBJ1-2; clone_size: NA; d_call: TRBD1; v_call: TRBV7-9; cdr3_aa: CASSLSGTGGGGYTF; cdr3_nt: TGTGCCAGCAGCTTAAGCGGGACAGGGGGCGGCGGCTACACCTTC
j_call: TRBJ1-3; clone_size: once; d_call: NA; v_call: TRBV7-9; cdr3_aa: CASSLRLGDALENTIYF; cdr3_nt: TGTGCCAGCAGCTTAAGGCTGGGGGATGCACTCGAAAACACCATATATTTT
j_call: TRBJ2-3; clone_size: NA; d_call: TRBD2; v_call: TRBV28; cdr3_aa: CASGGNSGSVTDTQYF; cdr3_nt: TGTGCCAGCGGGGGGAATAGCGGGAGTGTAACAGATACGCAGTATTTT
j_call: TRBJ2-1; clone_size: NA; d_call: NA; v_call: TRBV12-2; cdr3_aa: CASRTGLAGQKGQFF; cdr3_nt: TGTGCAAGTCGTACGGGACTAGCGGGACAAAAGGGGCAGTTCTTC
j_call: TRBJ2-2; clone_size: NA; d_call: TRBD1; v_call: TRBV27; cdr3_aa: CASSPIGGGMTGELFF; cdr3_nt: TGTGCCAGCAGTCCAATAGGGGGCGGTATGACCGGGGAGCTGTTTTTT
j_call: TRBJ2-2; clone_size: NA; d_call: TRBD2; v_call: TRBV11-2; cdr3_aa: CASSSGLAELFF; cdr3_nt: TGTGCCAGCAGCTCCGGACTAGCGGAGCTGTTTTTT
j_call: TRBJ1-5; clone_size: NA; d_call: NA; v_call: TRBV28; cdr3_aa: CASSPSLQAIGNQPQHF; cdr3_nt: TGTGCCAGCAGTCCTTCACTTCAGGCCATAGGAAATCAGCCCCAGCATTTT
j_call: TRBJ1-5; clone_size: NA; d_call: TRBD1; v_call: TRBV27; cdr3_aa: CASSLTRGLSNQPQHF; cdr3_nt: TGTGCCAGCAGTTTAACCAGGGGGCTCAGTAATCAGCCCCAGCATTTT
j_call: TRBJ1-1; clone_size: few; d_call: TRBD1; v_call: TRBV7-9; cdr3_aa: CASSLRQGPTEAFF; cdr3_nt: TGTGCCAGCAGCTTACGACAGGGACCCACTGAAGCTTTCTTT
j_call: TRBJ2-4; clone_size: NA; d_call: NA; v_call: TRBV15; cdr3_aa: CATSRDRSTGIKNIQYF; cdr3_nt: TGTGCCACCAGCAGAGATCGAAGCACAGGGATCAAAAACATTCAGTACTTC
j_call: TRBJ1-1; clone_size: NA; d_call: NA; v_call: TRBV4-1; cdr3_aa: CASSRPGAGTEAFF; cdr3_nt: TGCGCCAGCAGTCGGCCGGGTGCGGGCACTGAAGCTTTCTTT
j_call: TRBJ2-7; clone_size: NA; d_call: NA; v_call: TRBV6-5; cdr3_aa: CASGYSYEQYF; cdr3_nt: TGTGCCAGCGGCTACTCCTACGAGCAGTACTTC
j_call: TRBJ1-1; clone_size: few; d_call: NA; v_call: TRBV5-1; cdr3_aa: CASSLEGGTTEAFF; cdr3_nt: TGCGCCAGCAGCTTGGAGGGGGGGACCACTGAAGCTTTCTTT
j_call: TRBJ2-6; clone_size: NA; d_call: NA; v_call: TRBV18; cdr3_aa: CASSPPQSGANVLTF; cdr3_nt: TGTGCCAGCTCACCCCCCCAGTCCGGGGCCAACGTCCTGACTTTC
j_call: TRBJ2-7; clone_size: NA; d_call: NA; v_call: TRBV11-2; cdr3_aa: CASSLDFRSSAPYEQYF; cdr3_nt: TGTGCCAGCAGCTTAGATTTTAGGTCCTCGGCCCCCTACGAGCAGTACTTC
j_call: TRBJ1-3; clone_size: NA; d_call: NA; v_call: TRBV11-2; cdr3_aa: CASSFGDSGNTIYF; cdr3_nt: TGTGCCAGCAGCTTCGGGGACTCTGGAAACACCATATATTTT
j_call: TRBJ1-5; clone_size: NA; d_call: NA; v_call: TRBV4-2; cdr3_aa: CASSTGTQPQHF; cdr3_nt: TGTGCCAGCAGCACTGGTACCCAGCCCCAGCATTTT
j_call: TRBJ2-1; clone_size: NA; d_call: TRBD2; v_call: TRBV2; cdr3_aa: CASRPGLYHEQFF; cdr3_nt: TGTGCCAGCAGACCGGGACTATACCATGAGCAGTTCTTC
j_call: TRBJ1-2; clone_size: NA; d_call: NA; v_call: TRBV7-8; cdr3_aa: CASSPRGEGRYGYTF; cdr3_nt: TGTGCCAGCAGCCCCCGAGGGGAGGGCCGCTATGGCTACACCTTC
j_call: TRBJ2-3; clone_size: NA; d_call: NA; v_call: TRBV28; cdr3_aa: CASSLGGTQYF; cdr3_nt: TGTGCCAGCAGTTTGGGCGGTACGCAGTATTTT
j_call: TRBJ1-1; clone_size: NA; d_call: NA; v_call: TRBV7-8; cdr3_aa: CASNPIRWPEAFF; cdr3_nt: TGTGCCAGCAACCCCATAAGGTGGCCTGAAGCTTTCTTT
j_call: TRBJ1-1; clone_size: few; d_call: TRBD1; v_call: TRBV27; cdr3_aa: CASSPGTGMNTEAFF; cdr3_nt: TGTGCCAGCAGTCCCGGGACAGGGATGAACACTGAAGCTTTCTTT
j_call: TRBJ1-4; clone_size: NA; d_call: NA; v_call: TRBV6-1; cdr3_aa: CASSERRRGEKLFF; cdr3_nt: TGTGCCAGCAGTGAACGTAGGAGGGGAGAAAAACTGTTTTTT
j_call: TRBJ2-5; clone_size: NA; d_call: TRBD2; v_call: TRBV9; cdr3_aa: CASSVSGRFKETQYF; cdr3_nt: TGTGCCAGCAGCGTCAGCGGGAGGTTTAAAGAGACCCAGTACTTC